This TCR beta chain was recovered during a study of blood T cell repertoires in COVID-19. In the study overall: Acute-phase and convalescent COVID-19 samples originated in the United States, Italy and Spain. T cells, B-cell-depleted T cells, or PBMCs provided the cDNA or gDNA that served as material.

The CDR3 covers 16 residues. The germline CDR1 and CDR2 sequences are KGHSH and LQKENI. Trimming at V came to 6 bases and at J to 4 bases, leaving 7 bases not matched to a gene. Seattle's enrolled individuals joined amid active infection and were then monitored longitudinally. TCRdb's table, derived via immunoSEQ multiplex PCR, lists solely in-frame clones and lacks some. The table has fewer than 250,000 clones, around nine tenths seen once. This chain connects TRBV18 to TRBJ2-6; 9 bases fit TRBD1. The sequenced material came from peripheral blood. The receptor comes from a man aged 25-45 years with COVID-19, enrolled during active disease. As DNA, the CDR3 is TGTGCCAGCTCGAGGACAGGGGCAGTGGGGGCCAACGTCCTGACTTTC. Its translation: CASSRTGAVGANVLTF.